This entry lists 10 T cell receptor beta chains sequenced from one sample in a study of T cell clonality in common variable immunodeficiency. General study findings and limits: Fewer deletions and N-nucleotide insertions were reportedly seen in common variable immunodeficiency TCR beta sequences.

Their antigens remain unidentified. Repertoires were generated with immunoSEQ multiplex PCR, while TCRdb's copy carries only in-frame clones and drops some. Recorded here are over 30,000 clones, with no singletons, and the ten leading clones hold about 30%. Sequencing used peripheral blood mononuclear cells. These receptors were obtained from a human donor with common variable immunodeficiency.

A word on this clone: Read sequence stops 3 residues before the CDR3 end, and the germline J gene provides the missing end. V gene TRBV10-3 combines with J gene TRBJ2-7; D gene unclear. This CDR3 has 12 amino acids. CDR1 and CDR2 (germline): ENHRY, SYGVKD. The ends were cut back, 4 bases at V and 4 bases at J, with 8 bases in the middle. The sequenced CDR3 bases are TGTGCCATCAGTGCGGTAGTGTACGAG. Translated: CAISAVVYE. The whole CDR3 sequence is CAISAVVYEQYF.

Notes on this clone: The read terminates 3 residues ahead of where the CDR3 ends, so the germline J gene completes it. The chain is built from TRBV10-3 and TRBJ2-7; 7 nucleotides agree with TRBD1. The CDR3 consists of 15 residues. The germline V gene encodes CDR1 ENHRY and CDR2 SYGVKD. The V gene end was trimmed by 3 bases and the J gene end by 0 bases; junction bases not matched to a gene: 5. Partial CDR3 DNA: TGTGCCATCAGTGAAGGGGGCACGGGCTCCTACGAG. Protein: CAISEGGTGSYE. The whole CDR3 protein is CAISEGGTGSYEQYF.

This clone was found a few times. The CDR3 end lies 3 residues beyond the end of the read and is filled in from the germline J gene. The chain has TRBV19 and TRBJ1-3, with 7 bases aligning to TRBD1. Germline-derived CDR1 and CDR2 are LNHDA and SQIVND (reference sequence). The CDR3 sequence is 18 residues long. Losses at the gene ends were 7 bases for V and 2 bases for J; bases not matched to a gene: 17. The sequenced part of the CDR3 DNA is TGTGCCAGTATCCCTGGGTCGACAGGGATGGGCGCTGGAAACACC. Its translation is CASIPGSTGMGAGNT. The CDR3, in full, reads CASIPGSTGMGAGNTIYF.

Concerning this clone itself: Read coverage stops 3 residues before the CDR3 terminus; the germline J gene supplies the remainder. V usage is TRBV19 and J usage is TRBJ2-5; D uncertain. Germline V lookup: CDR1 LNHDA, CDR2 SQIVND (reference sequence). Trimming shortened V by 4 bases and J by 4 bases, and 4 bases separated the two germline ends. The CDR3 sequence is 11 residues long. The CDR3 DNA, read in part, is TGTGCCAGTAGTACCAGAGAGACC. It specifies CASSTRET. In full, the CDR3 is CASSTRETQYF.

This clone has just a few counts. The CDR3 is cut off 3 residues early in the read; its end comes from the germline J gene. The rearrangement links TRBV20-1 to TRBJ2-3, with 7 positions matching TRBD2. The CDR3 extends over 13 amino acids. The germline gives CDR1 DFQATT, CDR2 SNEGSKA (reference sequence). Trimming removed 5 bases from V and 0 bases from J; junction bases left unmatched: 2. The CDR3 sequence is CSAGSGSTDTQYF. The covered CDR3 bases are TGCAGTGCTGGTAGCGGGAGCACAGATACG.

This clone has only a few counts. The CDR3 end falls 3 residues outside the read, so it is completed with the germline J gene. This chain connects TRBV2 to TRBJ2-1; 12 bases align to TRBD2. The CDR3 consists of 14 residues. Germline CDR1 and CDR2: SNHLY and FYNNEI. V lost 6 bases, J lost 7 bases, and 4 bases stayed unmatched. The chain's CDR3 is CASRGLAGMNEQFF. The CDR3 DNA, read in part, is TGTGCCAGCAGAGGACTAGCGGGAATGAATGAG. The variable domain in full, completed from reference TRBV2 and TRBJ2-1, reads EPEVTQTPSHQVTQMGQEVILRCVPISNHLYFYWYRQILGQKVEFLVSFYNNEISEKSEIFDDQFSVERPDGSNFTLKIRSTKLEDSAMYFCASRGLAGMNEQFFGPGTRLTVL.

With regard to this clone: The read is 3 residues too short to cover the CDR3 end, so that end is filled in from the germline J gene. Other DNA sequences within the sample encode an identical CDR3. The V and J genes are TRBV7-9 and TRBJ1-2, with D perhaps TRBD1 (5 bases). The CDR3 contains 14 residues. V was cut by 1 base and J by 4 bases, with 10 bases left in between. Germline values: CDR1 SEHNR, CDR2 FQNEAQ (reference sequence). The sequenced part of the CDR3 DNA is TGTGCCAGCAGCTTAGAGGGGCTGATCTATGGC. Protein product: CASSLEGLIYG. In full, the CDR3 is CASSLEGLIYGYTF.

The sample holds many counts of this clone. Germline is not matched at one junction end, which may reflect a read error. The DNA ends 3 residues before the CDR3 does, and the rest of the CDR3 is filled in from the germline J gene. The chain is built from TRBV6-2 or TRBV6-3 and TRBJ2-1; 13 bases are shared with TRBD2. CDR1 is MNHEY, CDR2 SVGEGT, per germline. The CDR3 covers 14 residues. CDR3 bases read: TGTGCCATCAGTTCACTAGCGGGAGGGAATGAG. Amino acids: CAISSLAGGNE. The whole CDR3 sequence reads CAISSLAGGNEQFF.

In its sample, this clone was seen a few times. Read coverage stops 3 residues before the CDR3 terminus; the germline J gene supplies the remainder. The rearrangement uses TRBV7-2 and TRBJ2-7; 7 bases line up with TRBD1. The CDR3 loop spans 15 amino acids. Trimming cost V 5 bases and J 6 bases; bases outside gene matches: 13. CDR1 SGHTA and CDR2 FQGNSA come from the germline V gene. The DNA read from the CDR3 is TGTGCCAGCAGCCAAAAAGGGAGACAGGGCGTCGAG. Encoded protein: CASSQKGRQGVE. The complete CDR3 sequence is CASSQKGRQGVEQYF.

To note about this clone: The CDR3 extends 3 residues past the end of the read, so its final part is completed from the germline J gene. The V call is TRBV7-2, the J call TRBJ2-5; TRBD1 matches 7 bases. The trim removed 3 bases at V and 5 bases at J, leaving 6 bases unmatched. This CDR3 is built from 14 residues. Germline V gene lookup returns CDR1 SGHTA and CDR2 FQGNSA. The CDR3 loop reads CASSLTGYRETQYF. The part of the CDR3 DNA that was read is TGTGCCAGCAGCTTGACAGGGTATCGTGAGACC.